These 18 T cell receptor beta chains came from one sample sequenced in a study of blood T cells in healthy people across ages. A second PCR of roughly 7 to 11 cycles used a sample-barcoded 5' primer and a J-beta primer mix. One entry per CDR3 protein results from TCRdb running MiXCR on the 5' RACE reads. The sample holds more than 1,400,000 distinct CDR3 sequences, 35% to 45% seen once. Input material: blood. The receptors come from a woman aged 18-29 years in good health.

This clonotype was recorded many times. A junction end diverges from the germline sequence, so it may reflect a read error. V is TRBV3-1 and J is TRBJ2-7, with D hard to call. This CDR3 comprises 13 residues. The germline V gene encodes CDR1 LGHDT and CDR2 YNNKEL (reference sequence). The CDR3 DNA reads as TGCGCCAGCAGCCAAGATCGGATCTACGAGCAGTACTTC. It yields the protein CASSQDRIYEQYF.

The chain joins TRBV11-1 to TRBJ2-3; D possibly corresponds to TRBD2 (6 bases). Deletions cut 5 bases from V and 2 bases from J, with 11 bases between. The CDR3 runs to 14 residues. Germline assignment: CDR1 SGHAT and CDR2 FQDESV (reference sequence). The CDR3 is CASSPRDFTDTQYF. The CDR3 nucleotides read TGTGCCAGCAGCCCCCGGGACTTCACAGATACGCAGTATTTT.

The J gene is TRBJ2-5, the V gene TRBV20-1; D might be TRBD2 (6 bases). Trimming cost V 3 bases and J 1 base, with 15 bases left between them. Germline CDR1 DFQATT, CDR2 SNEGSKA (reference sequence). This CDR3 spans 15 amino acids. In DNA form, the CDR3 reads TGCAGTGCTAGGGCGATGCGGGGCCCCCAAGAGACCCAGTACTTC. Translating it yields CSARAMRGPQETQYF.

The chain links TRBV28 to TRBJ1-1; 7 bases match TRBD1. Germline V gene sequence: CDR1 MDHEN, CDR2 SYDVKM. The CDR3 contains 15 residues. Trimming cost V 7 bases and J 4 bases; bases outside gene matches: 12. The CDR3 bases are TGTGCCAGCATTTCACCAACAGGGGTAGGCACTGAAGCTTTCTTT. This gives the protein CASISPTGVGTEAFF.

The gene calls are TRBV6-1 and TRBJ1-2; TRBD1 might be the D (5 bases). The germline V gene has CDR1 MNHNS and CDR2 SASEGT. The CDR3 is made up of 15 amino acids. The germline V and J ends were trimmed by 5 bases and 4 bases, with 17 bases remaining between them. The CDR3 protein is CASSQGTGLAYGYTF. The CDR3, as DNA: TGTGCCAGCAGTCAAGGGACGGGGTTGGCCTATGGCTACACCTTC.

V usage is TRBV27 and J usage is TRBJ1-2; tentative D call: TRBD1 (5 bases). Looked up from germline, CDR1 is MNHEY and CDR2 is SMNVEV (reference sequence). Deletions cut 5 bases from V and 5 bases from J, with 15 bases between. The CDR3 spans 14 residues. CDR3 in DNA: TGTGCCAGCAGTCCGTACCCGGGGCCGTATGGCTACACCTTC. Its protein product is CASSPYPGPYGYTF.

This clonotype appeared a few times. Possible read error: a much larger clone is one base away. This chain links TRBV28 with TRBJ2-1, with 13 bases aligning to TRBD2. The DNA end is more similar to TRBJ2-7, so the J call may be wrong. The CDR3 loop spans 15 amino acids. Germline values: CDR1 MDHEN, CDR2 SYDVKM. The chain's CDR3 is CASSLTSGGTNEQYF. For the CDR3, the DNA is TGTGCCAGCAGTTTGACTAGCGGGGGGACCAATGAGCAGTACTTC.

In DNA form, the CDR3 reads TGCGCCAGCAGCCTGGGCCAGTCAAACGAGGGGAGCACTGAAGCTTTCTTT. This sequence encodes CASSLGQSNEGSTEAFF. V is TRBV4-1 and J is TRBJ1-1, with D perhaps TRBD1 (5 bases). CDR1 is MGHRA, CDR2 YSYEKL, per germline. The CDR3 runs to 17 residues. The V and J ends lost 4 bases and 4 bases respectively, with 22 bases between them.

The chain uses TRBV20-1 and TRBJ1-2; the D is unclear. The length of the CDR3 is 12 residues. V lost 6 bases and J 7 bases, leaving 15 bases between the germline ends. Germline assignment: CDR1 DFQATT and CDR2 SNEGSKA (reference sequence). DNA for the CDR3: TGCAGTGCAACTGGAGGGATGCGTGGCTACACCTTC. It is translated as CSATGGMRGYTF.

The J gene is TRBJ2-7, the V gene TRBV28, with D possibly being TRBD2 (5 bases). This CDR3 comprises 13 residues. CDR1 is MDHEN, CDR2 SYDVKM, per germline. The V gene lost 4 bases and the J gene lost 6 bases, with 13 bases spanning the gap. The CDR3 region has the DNA TGTGCCAGCAGTTGGGGATTGGCGGGCGAGCAGTACTTC. Its protein product is CASSWGLAGEQYF.

A few counts support this clonotype. This chain joins TRBV6-6 and TRBJ2-3, with 8 positions matching TRBD1. Germline-derived CDR1 and CDR2 are MNHNY and SVGAGI (reference sequence). The CDR3 consists of 16 residues. V trimming: 5 bases; J trimming: 0 bases; junction bases outside the gene matches: 7. The CDR3 loop is CASSDRGFPSTDTQYF. In DNA, the CDR3 is TGTGCCAGCAGTGACAGGGGCTTTCCTAGCACAGATACGCAGTATTTT.

This sequence joins TRBV20-1 and TRBJ2-1; no clear D gene. The CDR3 has 13 residues. The germline V and J ends were trimmed by 6 bases and 9 bases, with 18 bases remaining between them. CDR1 is DFQATT, CDR2 SNEGSKA, per germline (reference sequence). This CDR3 reads CSASARVGGEQFF. The CDR3 nucleotides read TGCAGTGCCTCAGCAAGGGTAGGCGGTGAGCAGTTCTTC.

In this sample, this clonotype turned up a few times. This rearrangement joins TRBV29-1 to TRBJ1-2, with D perhaps matching TRBD1 (6 bases). Per germline, CDR1 SQVTM and CDR2 ANQGSEA. The CDR3 covers 13 residues. The V gene lost 5 bases and the J gene lost 4 bases, with 14 bases spanning the gap. The CDR3 protein is CSVRGARVYGYTF. DNA for the CDR3: TGCAGCGTTAGGGGGGCGCGAGTCTATGGCTACACCTTC.

This chain joins TRBV11-2 and TRBJ2-4; either TRBD1 or TRBD2 may supply D (6 bases each). This CDR3 is built from 17 residues. Per germline, CDR1 SGHAT and CDR2 FQNNGV. V lost 2 bases, J lost 0 bases, and 14 bases lay in between. In DNA form, the CDR3 reads TGTGCCAGCAGCTTATCTCTGGCGGGACAAGCCAAAAACATTCAGTACTTC. Amino acid sequence: CASSLSLAGQAKNIQYF.

This clonotype has more than one count but fewer than ten. The genes are TRBV3-1 and TRBJ2-3; D is ambiguous. Germline CDR1 is LGHDT and CDR2 is YNNKEL (reference sequence). The CDR3 is made up of 13 amino acids. V was pared by 3 bases and J by 8 bases, with 12 bases between. The CDR3 protein is CASSHPPAVTQYF. The CDR3 nucleotides read TGTGCCAGCAGCCACCCCCCTGCTGTTACGCAGTATTTT.

This clonotype has only one observation. As DNA, the CDR3 is TGCAGTGCTAGAGTGGCTAGCGGAGCCCAATACAATGAGCAGTACTTC. As protein: CSARVASGAQYNEQYF. This rearrangement joins TRBV20-1 to TRBJ2-7; 7 bases are shared with TRBD2. The V segment lost 1 base and the J segment 7 bases; nucleotides outside the gene matches: 16. CDR1 and CDR2 (germline): DFQATT, SNEGSKA (reference sequence). This CDR3 has 16 residues.

This clonotype appeared a few times. The V and J genes are TRBV3-1 and TRBJ2-5, with D possibly TRBD2 on 5 matching bases. The length of the CDR3 is 13 residues. Germline-derived CDR1 and CDR2 are LGHDT and YNNKEL (reference sequence). V lost 4 bases, J lost 5 bases, and 11 bases lay in between. CDR3 DNA: TGTGCCAGCAGCCCGACGGGGATGGAGACCCAGTACTTC. Encoded protein: CASSPTGMETQYF.

This clonotype has a single count. This chain uses TRBV5-1 with TRBJ2-5; D is undetermined. With 0 bases removed from V and 10 bases from J, the gap between germline ends came to 10 bases. Looked up from germline, CDR1 is SGHRS and CDR2 is YFSETQ. The CDR3 is 12 residues long. This chain's CDR3 is CASSLEAASQYF. CDR3 DNA sequence: TGCGCCAGCAGCTTGGAGGCAGCCAGCCAGTACTTC. Full variable domain (rest looked up from reference TRBV5-1 and TRBJ2-5): KAGVTQTPRYLIKTRGQQVTLSCSPISGHRSVSWYQQTPGQGLQFLFEYFSETQRNKGNFPGRFSGRQFSNSRSEMNVSTLELGDSALYLCASSLEAASQYFGPGTRLLVL.